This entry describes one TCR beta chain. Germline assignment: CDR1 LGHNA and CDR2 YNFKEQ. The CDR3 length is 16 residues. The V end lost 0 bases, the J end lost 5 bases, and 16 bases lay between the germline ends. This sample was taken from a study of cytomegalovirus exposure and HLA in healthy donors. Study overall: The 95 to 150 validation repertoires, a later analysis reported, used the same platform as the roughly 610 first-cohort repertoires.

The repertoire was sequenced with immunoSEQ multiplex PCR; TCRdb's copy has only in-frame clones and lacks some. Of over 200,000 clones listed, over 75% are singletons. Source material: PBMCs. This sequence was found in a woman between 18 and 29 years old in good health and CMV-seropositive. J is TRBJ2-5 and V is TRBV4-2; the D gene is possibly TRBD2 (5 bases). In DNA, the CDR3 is TGTGCCAGCAGCCAAGATTTTGAGGGAGCCCAGGAGACCCAGTACTTC. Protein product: CASSQDFEGAQETQYF.